These T cell receptor beta chains were read from a single sample in a study of T cell responses to AZD1222 COVID-19 vaccine. Clones were sequenced by immunoSEQ multiplex PCR, and TCRdb holds only the in-frame ones, with some missing. The sample holds 110,000 or so clones, 85% to 90% seen once. Sequenced material: peripheral blood, taken 28 days after the second AZD1222 dose. These TCRs come from an adult who received the AZD1222 COVID-19 vaccine. The CDR3 runs from the conserved cysteine through the conserved F or W. Fields, in order: J gene, clone size, D gene, V gene, CDR3 DNA, CDR3 protein. A D gene is named only where the DNA matches it firmly. A row's size may be missing; if present it is once, few, many or a size class.

j_call: TRBJ2-5
clone_size: -
d_call: -
v_call: TRBV19
cdr3_nt: TGTGCCAGTAGTATTCTGGCAGGGTGGGAGACCCAGTACTTC
cdr3_aa: CASSILAGWETQYF

j_call: TRBJ2-7
clone_size: -
d_call: -
v_call: TRBV11-3
cdr3_nt: TGTGCCAGCAGCTTAGAGCCTTACGAGCAGTACTTC
cdr3_aa: CASSLEPYEQYF

j_call: TRBJ1-5
clone_size: -
d_call: TRBD1
v_call: TRBV5-5
cdr3_nt: TGTGCCAGCAGCTTGTTTTCAGGGGGCGGTCAGCCCCAGCATTTT
cdr3_aa: CASSLFSGGGQPQHF

j_call: TRBJ2-1
clone_size: -
d_call: -
v_call: TRBV10-2
cdr3_nt: TGCGCCAGCAGTGAGTTTGGGACCACCTACAATGAGCAGTTCTTC
cdr3_aa: CASSEFGTTYNEQFF

j_call: TRBJ2-7
clone_size: few
d_call: TRBD1
v_call: TRBV2
cdr3_nt: TGTGCCAGCAGCAAAGAGGGACAGGCATTCTACGAGCAGTACTTC
cdr3_aa: CASSKEGQAFYEQYF

j_call: TRBJ2-2
clone_size: -
d_call: -
v_call: TRBV24-1
cdr3_nt: TGTGCCACCGGGGACACCCTTAACACCGGGGAGCTGTTTTTT
cdr3_aa: CATGDTLNTGELFF

j_call: TRBJ2-1
clone_size: -
d_call: TRBD2
v_call: TRBV7-2
cdr3_nt: TGTGCCAGCAGCTCCCTTAGCGGGGTCTCCTACAATGAGCAGTTCTTC
cdr3_aa: CASSSLSGVSYNEQFF

j_call: TRBJ2-2
clone_size: -
d_call: -
v_call: TRBV19
cdr3_nt: TGTGCCAGTAGTATGGTGGGGAACACCGGGGAGCTGTTTTTT
cdr3_aa: CASSMVGNTGELFF

j_call: TRBJ1-1
clone_size: -
d_call: TRBD1
v_call: TRBV7-2
cdr3_nt: TGTGCCAGCAGCCCGCACTCAGGGGGCCGGAACACTGAAGCTTTCTTT
cdr3_aa: CASSPHSGGRNTEAFF

j_call: TRBJ2-1
clone_size: -
d_call: -
v_call: TRBV2
cdr3_nt: TGTGCCAGCAGTGAGGTTACAGGGCAGTACAATGAGCAGTTCTTC
cdr3_aa: CASSEVTGQYNEQFF

j_call: TRBJ1-4
clone_size: -
d_call: TRBD1
v_call: TRBV7-2
cdr3_nt: TGTGCCAGCAGCCGGACAGGTGTTGAGGAAAAACTGTTTTTT
cdr3_aa: CASSRTGVEEKLFF

j_call: TRBJ2-1
clone_size: -
d_call: -
v_call: TRBV27
cdr3_nt: TGTGCCAGCAGTTTAATGGGTGGGGGGCAGTTCTTC
cdr3_aa: CASSLMGGGQFF

j_call: TRBJ1-6
clone_size: -
d_call: -
v_call: TRBV20-1
cdr3_nt: TGCAGTGCTAGTCTGCAGGCCGTCTATAATTCACCCCTCCACTTT
cdr3_aa: CSASLQAVYNSPLHF

j_call: TRBJ2-3
clone_size: few
d_call: -
v_call: TRBV30
cdr3_nt: TGTGCCTGGAGTGTACGAGCTAGGGATACGCAGTATTTT
cdr3_aa: CAWSVRARDTQYF

j_call: TRBJ2-3
clone_size: -
d_call: -
v_call: TRBV19
cdr3_nt: TGTGCCAGTAGTATAGACGGGGATACGCAGTATTTT
cdr3_aa: CASSIDGDTQYF

j_call: TRBJ1-1
clone_size: -
d_call: -
v_call: TRBV3-1/TRBV3-2
cdr3_nt: TGTGCCAGCAGCCCAACCGGGGCGCGGACTGAAGCTTTCTTT
cdr3_aa: CASSPTGARTEAFF

j_call: TRBJ1-3
clone_size: -
d_call: -
v_call: TRBV4-1
cdr3_nt: TGCGCCAGCAGCCCGGGAAACACCATATATTTT
cdr3_aa: CASSPGNTIYF

j_call: TRBJ1-1
clone_size: -
d_call: -
v_call: TRBV7-3
cdr3_nt: TGTGCCAGCAGCCTCCGACCCGCTTCTAGTGAAGCTTTCTTT
cdr3_aa: CASSLRPASSEAFF